The rows below give T cell receptor beta chains drawn from one sample of a study of T cells in localized non-small cell lung cancer. The repertoire was sequenced with immunoSEQ multiplex PCR; TCRdb's copy has only in-frame clones and lacks some. The sample has more than 30,000 clones; approximately 88% are singletons. The material sequenced was peripheral blood mononuclear cells, taken before any cancer treatment. All receptors come from a woman aged 35 to 70 with stage III lung adenocarcinoma. Each CDR3 is given with its conserved first and last residue. A D gene is named only where the DNA matches it firmly. Clone size, where shown, is once, few, many, or a class for clones that have expanded.

v_call	d_call	j_call	clone_size	cdr3_nt	cdr3_aa
TRBV30	-	TRBJ2-7	-	TGTGCCTGGCGCCGGTCGGTCTACGAGCAGTACTTC	CAWRRSVYEQYF
TRBV15	TRBD1	TRBJ1-2	-	TGTGCCACCGGACAGGCGTGGGGCTACACCTTC	CATGQAWGYTF
TRBV9	-	TRBJ2-1	-	TGTGCCAGCAGCGCCACCGGGAGTGGGAGGACCCCCTACAATGAGCAGTTCTTC	CASSATGSGRTPYNEQFF
TRBV19	TRBD1	TRBJ1-3	-	TGTGCCAGTAGTAGGGACAGGGACTCTGGAAACACCATATATTTT	CASSRDRDSGNTIYF
TRBV10-1	-	TRBJ2-7	few	TGCGCCAGCAGTACCTCAATGGAGGGCGAGCAGTACTTC	CASSTSMEGEQYF
TRBV5-1	TRBD2	TRBJ2-7	-	TGCGCCAGCAGCTTGGGGGCTAGCGGGGGTTTCGAGCAGTACTTC	CASSLGASGGFEQYF
TRBV5-1	TRBD2	TRBJ2-1	-	TGCGCCAGCAGCTGGTCGCTAGCGGGAGACAATGAGCAGTTCTTC	CASSWSLAGDNEQFF
TRBV4-2	-	TRBJ1-2	-	TGTGCCAGCAGCCAAGATCAACCTCGAGGGGGCTACACCTTC	CASSQDQPRGGYTF
TRBV6-5	-	TRBJ2-7	once	TGTGCCAGCAGTCCCAGCGGGACATACGTCCACGAGCAGTACTTC	CASSPSGTYVHEQYF
TRBV29-1	TRBD1	TRBJ2-7	-	TGCAGCGTCCACAGGGGGTCCTACGAGCAGTACTTC	CSVHRGSYEQYF
TRBV5-1	TRBD1	TRBJ1-2	-	TGCGCCAGCAGCTTGAGGGGGCAGGGAGGCTCTGGCTACACCTTC	CASSLRGQGGSGYTF
TRBV28	-	TRBJ1-5	-	TGTGCCAGCAGCGGCAATCAGCCCCAGCATTTT	CASSGNQPQHF
TRBV9	-	TRBJ2-1	-	TGTGCCAGCAGCGTAGACGGTCATGGGACCTATGGGAATGAGCAGTTCTTC	CASSVDGHGTYGNEQFF
TRBV19	TRBD1	TRBJ1-3	few	TGTGCCAGTAGTGTTAGGACAGGGAGGTATCGGAATGGGAACACCATATATTTT	CASSVRTGRYRNGNTIYF
TRBV11-2	TRBD2	TRBJ2-7	-	TGTGCCAGCAGCCCGGGACTAATGTCGGACGAGCAGTACTTC	CASSPGLMSDEQYF
TRBV19	-	TRBJ2-3	-	TGTGCCAGTAGTATGACGGGGATCACAGATACGCAGTATTTT	CASSMTGITDTQYF
TRBV29-1	TRBD1	TRBJ2-7	-	TGCAGCGCTACACAGGGGGCCTACGAGCAGTACTTC	CSATQGAYEQYF
TRBV9	-	TRBJ2-1	-	TGTGCCAGCAGCGTAGTAGGACGTGGTAGGATCGACAATGAGCAGTTCTTC	CASSVVGRGRIDNEQFF
TRBV7-3	TRBD1	TRBJ1-2	-	TGTGCCAGCAGCCCTAGCCTGACAGGGATAGGAGGCTACACCTTC	CASSPSLTGIGGYTF
TRBV15	-	TRBJ1-2	-	TGTGCCACCAGCCCCGGACGGAACTATGGCTACACCTTC	CATSPGRNYGYTF
TRBV4-2	-	TRBJ2-3	-	TGTGCCAGCAGCCAACAATTGGCGGACGAGGCTAGCACAGATACGCAGTATTTT	CASSQQLADEASTDTQYF
TRBV15	-	TRBJ2-2	-	TGTGCCACCAGCAGGGGAAGTATGGATTCCGGGGAGCTGTTTTTT	CATSRGSMDSGELFF
TRBV5-1	-	TRBJ2-2	-	TGCGCCAGCAGCGCGGACCCGAACACCGGGGAGCTGTTTTTT	CASSADPNTGELFF
TRBV4-3	-	TRBJ2-5	-	TGCGCCAGCAGCCAAAACCCCGGGGAGCAAGAGACCCAGTACTTC	CASSQNPGEQETQYF
TRBV13	-	TRBJ1-1	-	TGTGCCAGCAGCTTAGGCCGGGGTCGGAACACTGAAGCTTTCTTT	CASSLGRGRNTEAFF
TRBV7-2	TRBD2	TRBJ2-1	-	TGTGCCAGCAGCCCCCCCCCGGCGGGGGGGTCCTACAATGAGCAGTTCTTC	CASSPPPAGGSYNEQFF
TRBV7-2	-	TRBJ1-1	once	TGTGCCAGCAGCTTATCTATGAACACTGAAGCTTTCTTT	CASSLSMNTEAFF
TRBV5-8	TRBD1	TRBJ1-2	-	TGTGCCAGCAGCCCCAAAGGGACAGGGAAATATGGCTACACCTTC	CASSPKGTGKYGYTF
TRBV5-6	-	TRBJ2-3	-	TGTGCCAGCAGCTTGGCCCGGGGGTACACAGATACGCAGTATTTT	CASSLARGYTDTQYF
TRBV7-2	-	TRBJ2-2	-	TGTGCCAGCACCTGGGGGACAACCGGGGAGCTGTTTTTT	CASTWGTTGELFF